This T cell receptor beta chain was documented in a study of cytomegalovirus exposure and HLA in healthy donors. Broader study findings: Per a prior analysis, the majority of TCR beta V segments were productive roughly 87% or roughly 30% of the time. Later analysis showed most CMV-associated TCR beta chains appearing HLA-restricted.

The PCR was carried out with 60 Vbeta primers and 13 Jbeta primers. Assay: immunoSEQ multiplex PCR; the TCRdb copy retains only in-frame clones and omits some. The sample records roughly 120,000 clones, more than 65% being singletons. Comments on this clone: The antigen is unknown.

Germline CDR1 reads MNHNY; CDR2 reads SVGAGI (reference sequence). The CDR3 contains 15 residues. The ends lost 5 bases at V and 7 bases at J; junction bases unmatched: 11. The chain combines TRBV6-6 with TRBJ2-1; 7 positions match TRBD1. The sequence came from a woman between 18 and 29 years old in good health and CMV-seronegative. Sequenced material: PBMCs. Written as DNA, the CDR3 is TGTGCCAGCAGTGCCATGGGACAGCTCAGAAATGAGCAGTTCTTC. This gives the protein CASSAMGQLRNEQFF.